The 13 T cell receptor beta chains presented below share a single source sample, sequenced in a study of cytomegalovirus exposure and HLA in healthy donors. A multiplex PCR was run with 60 Vbeta primers and 13 Jbeta primers. Sequencing was performed with immunoSEQ multiplex PCR; in TCRdb, only in-frame clones are kept and a portion is missing. The table has more than 150,000 clones, approximately 85% seen once. The sequencing input was PBMCs. These receptors all stem from a man aged 18 to 30 in good health and CMV-seropositive.

The J gene is TRBJ1-2, the V gene TRBV11-2, with 9 bases that match TRBD1. Trimming removed 3 bases from V and 3 bases from J; junction bases left unmatched: 5. The V gene's germline CDR1 is SGHAT and CDR2 FQNNGV. CDR3 size: 15 residues. The CDR3 DNA reads TGTGCCAGCAGCTTTAACAGGGGGCAGGACTATGGCTACACCTTC. Encoded protein: CASSFNRGQDYGYTF. Filled out from reference TRBV11-2 and TRBJ1-2, the complete variable domain reads EAGVAQSPRYKIIEKRQSVAFWCNPISGHATLYWYQQILGQGPKLLIQFQNNGVVDDSQLPKDRFSAERLKGVDSTLKIQPAKLEDSAVYLCASSFNRGQDYGYTFGSGTRLTVV.

The genes are TRBV9 and TRBJ2-1, with 10 bases lining up with TRBD2. Germline assignment: CDR1 SGDLS and CDR2 YYNGEE. The trim removed 3 bases at V and 0 bases at J, leaving 9 bases unmatched. The CDR3 covers 18 residues. CDR3 amino acids: CASSGHLSGGASYNEQFF. The CDR3 nucleotides are TGTGCCAGCAGCGGACATCTAAGCGGGGGGGCCTCCTACAATGAGCAGTTCTTC.

The chain employs TRBV12-5 and TRBJ1-1; the match to TRBD1 covers 8 bases. Germline CDR1 is LGHNT and CDR2 is FRNRAP. The CDR3 has 16 amino acids. Trimming took 6 bases from V and 1 from J; bases not matched to a gene: 10. CDR3 sequence: CASGLDLTGENTEAFF. DNA of the CDR3: TGTGCTAGTGGCCTCGATCTGACAGGGGAGAACACTGAAGCTTTCTTT.

The DNA of the CDR3 is TGTGCCAGCAGTTTGACAGGGCAAATAGGCAATGAGCAGTTCTTC. Translation gives CASSLTGQIGNEQFF. This chain uses TRBV6-5 with TRBJ2-1; TRBD1 matches 7 bases. Trimming cost V 4 bases and J 6 bases; bases outside gene matches: 9. CDR1 and CDR2 from the germline V gene are MNHEY and SVGAGI. The CDR3 length is 15 residues.

This sequence joins TRBV5-1 and TRBJ1-2, with D tentatively TRBD1 (5 bases). Trimming cost V 7 bases and J 4 bases, with 20 bases left between them. The CDR3 runs to 15 residues. Germline V gene sequence: CDR1 SGHRS, CDR2 YFSETQ. In DNA form, the CDR3 reads TGCGCCAGCTTCCGAGCCCCTGACAGTTCCTATGGCTACACCTTC. Protein product: CASFRAPDSSYGYTF.

The chain has TRBV27 and TRBJ1-5; D possibly corresponds to TRBD1 (5 bases). The CDR3 contains 14 residues. The germline CDR1 and CDR2 sequences are MNHEY and SMNVEV (reference sequence). V shed 4 bases and J shed 6 bases, with 13 bases lying between them. The CDR3 protein is CASSSQGLRQPQHF. The CDR3 DNA follows: TGTGCCAGCAGTTCCCAGGGACTACGTCAGCCCCAGCATTTT.

The chain has TRBV6-5 and TRBJ2-1, with TRBD2 as a possible D gene (6 bases). CDR1 MNHEY and CDR2 SVGAGI come from the germline V gene. CDR3 length equals 14 residues. Deletions cut 0 bases from V and 12 bases from J, with 15 bases between. In DNA form, the CDR3 reads TGTGCCAGCAGTTACTCCCCCGGCGGGGTCGGGCAGTTCTTC. Its protein is CASSYSPGGVGQFF.

This chain joins TRBV7-6 and TRBJ1-6; a possible D gene is TRBD1 (5 bases). Germline lookup yields CDR1 SGHVS and CDR2 FNYEAQ. The CDR3 is 13 residues long. V lost 5 bases and J 10 bases, leaving 12 bases between the germline ends. CDR3 in DNA: TGTGCCAGCAGCCCGGGGGGAGGGTCACCCCTCCACTTT. Amino acid sequence: CASSPGGGSPLHF.

The chain employs TRBV7-6 and TRBJ2-3; D perhaps matches TRBD1 (6 bases). Germline CDR1 and CDR2: SGHVS and FNYEAQ. V lost 6 bases and J lost 3, with 16 bases in between. CDR3 length: 15 amino acids. The CDR3 DNA follows: TGTGCCAGCAGTTTACGACAGGTCGGGACAGATACGCAGTATTTT. Its protein is CASSLRQVGTDTQYF.

This clone was recorded only once. The chain has TRBV2 and TRBJ2-3; no clear D gene. The length of the CDR3 is 15 residues. In germline, CDR1 is SNHLY, CDR2 FYNNEI. V was trimmed by 1 base and J by 0 bases, leaving 8 bases between them. The CDR3 protein is CASSEGGGSTDTQYF. The CDR3 DNA reads as TGTGCCAGCAGTGAAGGCGGTGGTAGCACAGATACGCAGTATTTT.

For the CDR3, the DNA is TGTGCCAGTAGTATTGACTCGGTTAGCACTGAAGCTTTCTTT. It translates to CASSIDSVSTEAFF. The gene calls are TRBV19 and TRBJ1-1; D gene unclear. Trimming removed 3 bases at V and 4 bases at J, with 12 bases between. This CDR3 contains 14 residues. CDR1 is LNHDA and CDR2 is SQIVND in the germline V gene (reference sequence).

The J gene is TRBJ1-6, the V gene TRBV30; D unclear. Trimming took 1 base from V and 4 from J, leaving 8 bases between them. The CDR3 extends over 14 amino acids. CDR1 and CDR2 from the germline V gene are GTSNPN and SVGIG (reference sequence). For the CDR3, the DNA is TGTGCCTGGAGTGAAGCACAGTATAATTCACCCCTCCACTTT. This translates into CAWSEAQYNSPLHF.

The chain couples TRBV5-1 to TRBJ2-1; tentatively, D is TRBD2 (5 bases). This CDR3 comprises 14 residues. The ends were cut back, 4 bases at V and 3 bases at J, with 11 bases in the middle. CDR1 is SGHRS, CDR2 YFSETQ, per germline. DNA of the CDR3: TGCGCCAGCAGCCCGGGGAGTGTCTACAATGAGCAGTTCTTC. The encoded protein is CASSPGSVYNEQFF.